This is a list of T cell receptor beta chains from one sample in a study of cytomegalovirus exposure and HLA in healthy donors. TCRdb's copy holds only in-frame clones and misses some; the assay was immunoSEQ multiplex PCR. Here the sample spans about 250,000 clones, about 88% being singletons. Sequencing was done on a sample of PBMCs. These TCRs come from a young man in good health and CMV-seropositive. The CDR3 runs from the conserved cysteine through the conserved F or W. Fields, in order: J gene, D gene, clone size, V gene, CDR3 DNA, CDR3 protein. D genes are given only for firm matches. The size field is filled for only some rows; it gives once, few, many or a size class.

j_call: TRBJ2-1
d_call: .
clone_size: .
v_call: TRBV11-3
cdr3_nt: TGTGCCAGCAGCTTAGGGTTGTTCTCCTACAATGAGCAGTTCTTC
cdr3_aa: CASSLGLFSYNEQFF

j_call: TRBJ1-5
d_call: .
clone_size: once
v_call: TRBV5-6
cdr3_nt: TGTGCCAGCAGCTGGTGGGAGACCAATCAGCCCCAGCATTTT
cdr3_aa: CASSWWETNQPQHF

j_call: TRBJ2-3
d_call: .
clone_size: .
v_call: TRBV5-1
cdr3_nt: TGCGCCAGCAGCTTGTGGCAGCACACAGATACGCAGTATTTT
cdr3_aa: CASSLWQHTDTQYF

j_call: TRBJ1-2
d_call: .
clone_size: .
v_call: TRBV7-9
cdr3_nt: TGTGCCAGCAGCTTATCAGGGAATGAGAATGGCTACACCTTC
cdr3_aa: CASSLSGNENGYTF

j_call: TRBJ1-2
d_call: .
clone_size: .
v_call: TRBV28
cdr3_nt: TGTGCCAGCAGCCCCGGCAGGGTACCAGTTGGCTACACCTTC
cdr3_aa: CASSPGRVPVGYTF

j_call: TRBJ2-2
d_call: .
clone_size: .
v_call: TRBV18
cdr3_nt: TGTGCCAGCTCACCCGCGACAGCAAACACCGGGGAGCTGTTTTTT
cdr3_aa: CASSPATANTGELFF

j_call: TRBJ2-2
d_call: TRBD2
clone_size: once
v_call: TRBV2
cdr3_nt: TGTGCCAGCACGTTTAGCGGGGGAACCGGGGAGCTGTTTTTT
cdr3_aa: CASTFSGGTGELFF

j_call: TRBJ1-5
d_call: .
clone_size: .
v_call: TRBV29-1
cdr3_nt: TGCAGCGTTAGTTCGGGGTTCAATCAGCCCCAGCATTTT
cdr3_aa: CSVSSGFNQPQHF

j_call: TRBJ1-2
d_call: .
clone_size: .
v_call: TRBV11-2
cdr3_nt: TGTGCCAGCAGCCCCCAGGGGATCGGGAAAGGCTACACCTTC
cdr3_aa: CASSPQGIGKGYTF

j_call: TRBJ2-2
d_call: TRBD2
clone_size: .
v_call: TRBV6-5
cdr3_nt: TGTGCCAGCAGTTCCGGGACTAGCGGCGGGGACGGGGAGCTGTTTTTT
cdr3_aa: CASSSGTSGGDGELFF

j_call: TRBJ2-5
d_call: .
clone_size: .
v_call: TRBV5-1
cdr3_nt: TGCGCCAGCAGACTTGGAAGCGGGCAAGAGACCCAGTACTTC
cdr3_aa: CASRLGSGQETQYF

j_call: TRBJ1-2
d_call: TRBD1
clone_size: .
v_call: TRBV2
cdr3_nt: TGTGCCAGCAGAGGGACAGGCAACTATGGCTACACCTTC
cdr3_aa: CASRGTGNYGYTF

j_call: TRBJ2-7
d_call: .
clone_size: few
v_call: TRBV2
cdr3_nt: TGTGCCAGCAGTTACGGGCCTTACCGCGGAGACGAGCAGTACTTC
cdr3_aa: CASSYGPYRGDEQYF

j_call: TRBJ2-5
d_call: TRBD1
clone_size: .
v_call: TRBV11-2
cdr3_nt: TGTGCCAGCAGCTTAGGACAGGGGGAACTTCAAGAGACCCAGTACTTC
cdr3_aa: CASSLGQGELQETQYF

j_call: TRBJ2-5
d_call: .
clone_size: .
v_call: TRBV6-5
cdr3_nt: TGTGCCAGCAGAGGAGGCGGGCGTAATTGGGCCCAGTACTTC
cdr3_aa: CASRGGGRNWAQYF

j_call: TRBJ1-1
d_call: TRBD1
clone_size: few
v_call: TRBV11-2
cdr3_nt: TGTGCCAGCAGCCACGACAGGGGTGAAGCTTTCTTT
cdr3_aa: CASSHDRGEAFF

j_call: TRBJ1-1
d_call: .
clone_size: .
v_call: TRBV5-1
cdr3_nt: TGCGCCAGCGTGCTCGGGACGGGAGCCACTGAAGCTTTCTTT
cdr3_aa: CASVLGTGATEAFF

j_call: TRBJ2-2
d_call: .
clone_size: .
v_call: TRBV19
cdr3_nt: TGTGCCAGTAGTATTATCGCGGATACCGGGGAGCTGTTTTTT
cdr3_aa: CASSIIADTGELFF

j_call: TRBJ2-7
d_call: .
clone_size: .
v_call: TRBV5-6
cdr3_nt: TGTGCCAGCAGCTCCAGGGGTGTCGCGGACGAGCAGTACTTC
cdr3_aa: CASSSRGVADEQYF

j_call: TRBJ2-1
d_call: .
clone_size: .
v_call: TRBV19
cdr3_nt: TGTGCCAGTAGTATGGTCGCGGACAGCTCCTACAATGAGCAGTTCTTC
cdr3_aa: CASSMVADSSYNEQFF

j_call: TRBJ2-2
d_call: .
clone_size: .
v_call: TRBV2
cdr3_nt: TGTGCCAGCAGTGAACAGTCGAACACCGGGGAGCTGTTTTTT
cdr3_aa: CASSEQSNTGELFF

j_call: TRBJ2-1
d_call: .
clone_size: few
v_call: TRBV5-1
cdr3_nt: TGCGCCAGCAGCTTGGGGGGCTACACTGAGCAGTTCTTC
cdr3_aa: CASSLGGYTEQFF

j_call: TRBJ1-2
d_call: .
clone_size: .
v_call: TRBV7-8
cdr3_nt: TGTGCCAGCAGCCCAAGGGGCGGCAGTTCTAACTATGGCTACACCTTC
cdr3_aa: CASSPRGGSSNYGYTF

j_call: TRBJ2-3
d_call: .
clone_size: .
v_call: TRBV29-1
cdr3_nt: TGCAGCGTTGACCTGGGAGGCACAGATACGCAGTATTTT
cdr3_aa: CSVDLGGTDTQYF

j_call: TRBJ2-1
d_call: TRBD2
clone_size: once
v_call: TRBV27
cdr3_nt: TGTGCCAGCAGTCCTCTAGCGGGTTTCTACAATGAGCAGTTCTTC
cdr3_aa: CASSPLAGFYNEQFF

j_call: TRBJ2-7
d_call: .
clone_size: .
v_call: TRBV18
cdr3_nt: TGTGCCAGCTCACAACCGGGCGGACTCTACGAGCAGTACTTC
cdr3_aa: CASSQPGGLYEQYF

j_call: TRBJ2-7
d_call: TRBD2
clone_size: .
v_call: TRBV19
cdr3_nt: TGTGCCAGTAGGCGTACCGGGACTAGCGCCTACGAGCAGTACTTC
cdr3_aa: CASRRTGTSAYEQYF

j_call: TRBJ2-1
d_call: .
clone_size: .
v_call: TRBV9
cdr3_nt: TGTGCCAGCAGCGTGGAGGGAGATTACTACAATGAGCAGTTCTTC
cdr3_aa: CASSVEGDYYNEQFF

j_call: TRBJ1-5
d_call: .
clone_size: .
v_call: TRBV28
cdr3_nt: TGTGCCAGCAGTTTAGGGGGCCCCAATCAGCCCCAGCATTTT
cdr3_aa: CASSLGGPNQPQHF

j_call: TRBJ2-7
d_call: .
clone_size: .
v_call: TRBV11-2
cdr3_nt: TGTGCCAGCAGCTTAGCCCCTGGACATTTCTACGAGCAGTACTTC
cdr3_aa: CASSLAPGHFYEQYF

j_call: TRBJ1-3
d_call: TRBD1
clone_size: many
v_call: TRBV5-6
cdr3_nt: TGTGCCAGCAGCTTGGCTGGGACAGGGGGACGCGAGGGTTTT
cdr3_aa: CASSLAGTGGREGF

j_call: TRBJ2-5
d_call: TRBD1
clone_size: .
v_call: TRBV2
cdr3_nt: TGTGCCAGCAGACCACAGGGGGCGTTCCAAGAGACCCAGTACTTC
cdr3_aa: CASRPQGAFQETQYF

j_call: TRBJ2-5
d_call: .
clone_size: .
v_call: TRBV15
cdr3_nt: TGTGCCACCAGCAGAACAGCCAGCCGACAAGAGACCCAGTACTTC
cdr3_aa: CATSRTASRQETQYF

j_call: TRBJ1-2
d_call: .
clone_size: few
v_call: TRBV2
cdr3_nt: TGTGCCAGCAGTCTAGGGGACGGCTATGGCTACACCTTC
cdr3_aa: CASSLGDGYGYTF

j_call: TRBJ2-7
d_call: TRBD1
clone_size: .
v_call: TRBV30
cdr3_nt: TGTGCCTGGACCCGACAGGGGAACTACGAGCAGTACTTC
cdr3_aa: CAWTRQGNYEQYF

j_call: TRBJ1-1
d_call: .
clone_size: .
v_call: TRBV7-6
cdr3_nt: TGTGCCAGCAGTTTGACCGGGTGGGGGCGCGGGTACACTGAAGCTTTCTTT
cdr3_aa: CASSLTGWGRGYTEAFF

j_call: TRBJ2-1
d_call: TRBD1
clone_size: .
v_call: TRBV2
cdr3_nt: TGTGCCACACCGGGACAGAGCTCCTACAATGAGCAGTTCTTC
cdr3_aa: CATPGQSSYNEQFF

j_call: TRBJ1-1
d_call: TRBD1
clone_size: .
v_call: TRBV28
cdr3_nt: TGTGCCAGCAGGGGATCGGACAGGGGGGACACTGAAGCTTTCTTT
cdr3_aa: CASRGSDRGDTEAFF

j_call: TRBJ2-5
d_call: .
clone_size: .
v_call: TRBV4-1
cdr3_nt: TGCGCCAGCAGCCAAGGGCGGCAGAAAGAGACCCAGTACTTC
cdr3_aa: CASSQGRQKETQYF

j_call: TRBJ2-1
d_call: TRBD1
clone_size: .
v_call: TRBV7-8
cdr3_nt: TGTGCCAGCAGCACCGGACAGGGGAGCTCCTACAATGAGCAGTTCTTC
cdr3_aa: CASSTGQGSSYNEQFF

j_call: TRBJ2-2
d_call: .
clone_size: few
v_call: TRBV5-4
cdr3_nt: TGTGCCAGCAGCTTGAGAGGGACCCGGGAGCTGTTTTTT
cdr3_aa: CASSLRGTRELFF

j_call: TRBJ2-5
d_call: .
clone_size: .
v_call: TRBV5-1
cdr3_nt: TGCGCCAGCAGCCCCGGGGGGCCGGGGGAGACCCAGTACTTC
cdr3_aa: CASSPGGPGETQYF

j_call: TRBJ2-1
d_call: .
clone_size: .
v_call: TRBV18
cdr3_nt: TGTGCCAGCTCAAAACAGGGATACGAGCAGTTCTTC
cdr3_aa: CASSKQGYEQFF

j_call: TRBJ2-3
d_call: .
clone_size: once
v_call: TRBV2
cdr3_nt: TGTGCCAGCAATAACGCGCAGTATTTT
cdr3_aa: CASNNAQYF

j_call: TRBJ1-2
d_call: .
clone_size: .
v_call: TRBV4-1
cdr3_nt: TGCGCCAGCAGCCACGACAATAGGGGCGGCTATGGCTACACCTTC
cdr3_aa: CASSHDNRGGYGYTF

j_call: TRBJ2-1
d_call: .
clone_size: few
v_call: TRBV18
cdr3_nt: TGTGCCAGCTCAGGGGCGGTTTACAATGAGCAGTTCTTC
cdr3_aa: CASSGAVYNEQFF

j_call: TRBJ2-7
d_call: .
clone_size: .
v_call: TRBV18
cdr3_nt: TGTGCCAGCTCCTCGGGGACCTACGAGCAGTACTTC
cdr3_aa: CASSSGTYEQYF

j_call: TRBJ1-5
d_call: .
clone_size: .
v_call: TRBV10-3
cdr3_nt: TGTGCCATCAGTGAATCGCAGGGCCAGCCCCAGCATTTT
cdr3_aa: CAISESQGQPQHF

j_call: TRBJ2-3
d_call: TRBD1
clone_size: .
v_call: TRBV28
cdr3_nt: TGTGCCAGCAGTGGCACAGGGGGTTTCGGGACAGATACGCAGTATTTT
cdr3_aa: CASSGTGGFGTDTQYF

j_call: TRBJ2-7
d_call: TRBD1
clone_size: .
v_call: TRBV4-2
cdr3_nt: TGTGCCAGCAGCCAAGTTCTAGGGACAGGGGGCTACGAGCAGTACTTC
cdr3_aa: CASSQVLGTGGYEQYF

j_call: TRBJ2-3
d_call: .
clone_size: .
v_call: TRBV2
cdr3_nt: TGTGCCTGGTCTAGCGAAGATACGCAGTATTTT
cdr3_aa: CAWSSEDTQYF

j_call: TRBJ2-7
d_call: TRBD2
clone_size: .
v_call: TRBV7-9
cdr3_nt: TGTGCCAGCAGCCAAACTAGCGGGACCGATTACGAGCAGTACTTC
cdr3_aa: CASSQTSGTDYEQYF

j_call: TRBJ2-3
d_call: .
clone_size: .
v_call: TRBV18
cdr3_nt: TGTGCCAGCTCACTACGACTAGCAGATACGCAGTATTTT
cdr3_aa: CASSLRLADTQYF

j_call: TRBJ2-1
d_call: .
clone_size: once
v_call: TRBV25-1
cdr3_nt: TGTGCCAGCAGTGAATATATATCTACAGAGGGTGGGTATGAGCAGTTCTTC
cdr3_aa: CASSEYISTEGGYEQFF